The 32 T cell receptor beta chains presented below share a single source sample, sequenced in a study of cytotoxic CD8 clonotypes in ibrutinib-treated CLL. Some clones are missing from TCRdb's copy, which holds only in-frame ones; the method was immunoSEQ multiplex PCR. The table shows 20,000 to 25,000 clones, with roughly 68% occurring only once. The sample was PBMCs, taken after 24 months of ibrutinib treatment. These receptors all stem from a human donor with chronic lymphocytic leukemia.

This clone has just a few counts. The chain joins TRBV19 to TRBJ1-5; 7 nucleotides agree with TRBD1. V lost 3 bases and J lost 7; bases outside the gene matches: 3. CDR3 length: 13 amino acids. Per the germline V gene, CDR1 is LNHDA and CDR2 is SQIVND (reference sequence). The CDR3 DNA follows: TGTGCCAGTAGTATGAGGGGGCTACAGCCCCAGCATTTT. It specifies CASSMRGLQPQHF.

This chain uses TRBV5-6 with TRBJ2-7; 11 nucleotides line up with TRBD2. Germline-derived CDR1 and CDR2 are SGHDT and YYEEEE. V trimming: 3 bases; J trimming: 0 bases; junction bases outside the gene matches: 11. This CDR3 has 18 amino acids. This chain's CDR3 is CASSSASGGQLSSYEQYF. DNA for the CDR3: TGTGCCAGCAGCTCGGCTAGCGGGGGGCAACTCAGCTCCTACGAGCAGTACTTC.

The chain has TRBV5-4 and TRBJ2-7; 7 bases are a match to TRBD1. V shed 3 bases, J shed 6 bases, and the junction held 9 bases outside the gene matches. The CDR3 runs to 14 residues. CDR1 is SGHNT and CDR2 is YYREEE in the germline V gene (reference sequence). The CDR3 protein is CASSSRDSPLEQYF. The CDR3 DNA sequence: TGTGCCAGCAGCTCCCGGGACAGCCCTCTCGAGCAGTACTTC.

This clone is categorized as large. The V gene is TRBV10-3, the J gene TRBJ1-2; 10 positions match TRBD1. Germline V gene sequence: CDR1 ENHRY, CDR2 SYGVKD. The CDR3 runs 16 residues. J gave up 8 bases and V 6 bases, and 15 bases lay outside the gene matches. CDR3 DNA: TGTGCCATCAGCAACGATAATGGACAGGGGGTTCGAGGCTACACCTTC. Protein sequence: CAISNDNGQGVRGYTF.

This clone occurred a few times. The gene calls are TRBV10-1 and TRBJ1-5; D ambiguous. The CDR3 has 13 residues. V lost 2 bases to trimming and J lost 4 bases, with 6 bases between them. Germline CDR1 is WNHNN and CDR2 is SYGVQD (reference sequence). The CDR3 reads CASSETLNQPQHF. The CDR3 nucleotides are TGCGCCAGCAGTGAGACACTGAATCAGCCCCAGCATTTT.

The J gene is TRBJ1-3, the V gene TRBV18, with unresolved D. Germline V lookup: CDR1 KGHSH, CDR2 LQKENI. The V end was cut by 3 bases, the J end by 4 bases, with 7 bases between. The CDR3 has 13 residues. The CDR3 nucleotides are TGTGCCAGCTCACCCGCGTCCGGAAACACCATATATTTT. It translates to CASSPASGNTIYF.

In regard to this clone: The junction does not match germline at one end; this may be a read error. The V and J genes are TRBV5-3 and TRBJ1-2, with TRBD1 matching 8 bases. TRBV5-3 is reported as an ORF; its role is uncertain. The CDR3 consists of 15 residues. CDR3: CASSLDRDRYYGYTF. CDR3 DNA: TGTGCCAGCAGCTTGGATCGGGACAGGTACTATGGCTACACCTTC.

The V gene is TRBV18, the J gene TRBJ2-1; a weak D match, TRBD2 (7 bases). CDR1 and CDR2 (germline): KGHSH, LQKENI. With 3 bases removed from V and 6 bases from J, the gap between germline ends came to 15 bases. The CDR3 has 15 residues. In nucleotides, the CDR3 is TGTGCCAGCTCACCTCGACAGGCTAGCGGCAATGAGCAGTTCTTC. This encodes CASSPRQASGNEQFF.

This chain connects TRBV10-2 to TRBJ1-1, with D perhaps matching TRBD1 (6 bases). Looked up from germline, CDR1 is WSHSY and CDR2 is SAAADI. The CDR3 extends over 16 amino acids. V was cut by 4 bases and J by 8 bases, with 23 bases left in between. Here the CDR3 DNA reads TGCGCCAGCAGTGCCCGGGACACGGGCGCGGGTAGGGAAGCTTTCTTT. Amino acids: CASSARDTGAGREAFF.

In this sample, this clone turned up a few times. The V gene is TRBV19, the J gene TRBJ2-3, with D hard to call. The CDR3 covers 15 residues. V was pared by 4 bases and J by 4 bases, with 15 bases between. CDR1 and CDR2 (germline): LNHDA, SQIVND (reference sequence). As DNA, the CDR3 is TGTGCCAGTAGTAGAAAAGATGTTGCGTCAGATACGCAGTATTTT. Amino acids: CASSRKDVASDTQYF.

The J gene is TRBJ1-1, the V gene TRBV7-8; D gene uncertain. CDR3 length: 13 amino acids. V lost 3 bases and J 1 base, leaving 6 bases between the germline ends. Germline V gives CDR1 SGHVS, CDR2 FQNEAQ. The CDR3 protein is CASSLDRNTEAFF. The CDR3 DNA is TGTGCCAGCAGCTTGGACCGGAACACTGAAGCTTTCTTT.

The chain joins TRBV7-9 to TRBJ1-1, with 8 positions matching TRBD1. CDR3 length: 13 amino acids. Germline values: CDR1 SEHNR, CDR2 FQNEAQ (reference sequence). The CDR3 DNA reads TGTGCTACCGGCGGACAGGGTGGGACTGAAGCTTTCTTT. Its protein product is CATGGQGGTEAFF.

This clone was observed a handful of times. V is TRBV27 and J is TRBJ1-2; D is possibly TRBD1 (5 bases). The V end lost 3 bases, the J end lost 0 bases, and 8 bases lay between the germline ends. CDR1 and CDR2 (germline): MNHEY, SMNVEV (reference sequence). CDR3 length: 14 residues. CDR3 in amino acids: CASSLDTSNYGYTF. In DNA form, the CDR3 reads TGTGCCAGCAGTTTGGACACCTCTAACTATGGCTACACCTTC.

The gene calls are TRBV18 and TRBJ1-1; 10 bases are a match to TRBD1. J gave up 6 bases and V 2 bases, and 3 bases lay outside the gene matches. This CDR3 comprises 14 residues. Germline V gene data show CDR1 as KGHSH and CDR2 as LQKENI. CDR3 protein: CASSPDRGRAEAFF. The CDR3 coding sequence is TGTGCCAGCTCACCAGACAGGGGGCGAGCTGAAGCTTTCTTT.

Only a few counts were recorded for this clone. The chain carries TRBV19 and TRBJ2-4, with D unclear. V lost 2 bases, J lost 0 bases, and 11 bases lay in between. There are 16 residues in the CDR3. The V gene's germline CDR1 is LNHDA and CDR2 SQIVND (reference sequence). In DNA form, the CDR3 reads TGTGCCAGTAGTATAAGCCCTAACCTAGCCAAAAACATTCAGTACTTC. Translating it yields CASSISPNLAKNIQYF.

This clone came up a few times. V is TRBV2 and J is TRBJ1-6, with 7 bases that match TRBD1. The length of the CDR3 is 15 residues. Germline values: CDR1 SNHLY, CDR2 FYNNEI. V was pared by 7 bases and J by 9 bases, with 12 bases of the junction left unmatched. The CDR3 nucleotides are TGTGCCAGCATTAAGGAGACAGGGTGGAGTTCACCCCTCCACTTT. Translating gives CASIKETGWSSPLHF.

A remark on this clone: Other DNA sequences of this sample code for an identical CDR3. The chain carries TRBV5-4 and TRBJ1-1; D is possibly TRBD1 (5 bases). The germline V and J ends were trimmed by 0 bases and 5 bases, with 8 bases remaining between them. CDR1 is SGHNT, CDR2 YYREEE, per germline (reference sequence). The CDR3 runs to 13 residues. CDR3 protein: CASSLGGGTEAFF. Written as DNA, the CDR3 is TGTGCCAGCAGCTTGGGCGGGGGTACTGAAGCTTTCTTT.

The chain links TRBV9 to TRBJ1-1; the D gene is possibly TRBD1 (6 bases). This CDR3 has 14 residues. Trimming removed 0 bases at V and 1 base at J, with 7 bases between. Germline V gene sequence: CDR1 SGDLS, CDR2 YYNGEE. The CDR3 DNA reads as TGTGCCAGCAGCGTAGAGACAGGGAACACTGAAGCTTTCTTT. It encodes CASSVETGNTEAFF.

The chain couples TRBV27 to TRBJ2-2, with D possibly TRBD1 on 6 matching bases. The CDR3 is 15 amino acids. CDR1 MNHEY and CDR2 SMNVEV come from the germline V gene (reference sequence). The V and J ends lost 5 bases and 4 bases respectively, with 14 bases between them. The CDR3 protein is CASSLGQTSTGELFF. In DNA, the CDR3 is TGTGCCAGCAGTCTTGGACAGACGAGCACCGGGGAGCTGTTTTTT.

This clone has just one count. This rearrangement joins TRBV14 to TRBJ2-1; weak D call: TRBD2 (6 bases). Germline V gives CDR1 SGHDN, CDR2 FVKESK. The CDR3 covers 14 residues. The ends were cut back, 4 bases at V and 7 bases at J, with 14 bases in the middle. The CDR3 DNA reads TGTGCCAGCAGCCCTTCGACTAGGGCAAATGAGCAGTTCTTC. Translating it yields CASSPSTRANEQFF. Full variable domain (rest looked up from reference TRBV14 and TRBJ2-1): EAGVTQFPSHSVIEKGQTVTLRCDPISGHDNLYWYRRVMGKEIKFLLHFVKESKQDESGMPNNRFLAERTGGTYSTLKVQPAELEDSGVYFCASSPSTRANEQFFGPGTRLTVL.

The chain employs TRBV7-9 and TRBJ1-1, with 10 bases that match TRBD1. CDR1 is SEHNR, CDR2 FQNEAQ, per germline (reference sequence). The CDR3 has 18 residues. V gave up 1 base and J gave up 1 base; unmatched junction bases: 9. The CDR3 loop is CASSLDEWTGGTNTEAFF. The DNA of the CDR3 is TGTGCCAGCAGCTTAGATGAATGGACAGGGGGGACGAACACTGAAGCTTTCTTT. Based on the CDR3 plus reference TRBV7-9 and TRBJ1-1, the full variable domain is DTGVSQNPRHKITKRGQNVTFRCDPISEHNRLYWYRQTLGQGPEFLTYFQNEAQLEKSRLLSDRFSAERPKGSFSTLEIQRTEQGDSAMYLCASSLDEWTGGTNTEAFFGQGTRLTVV.

The table lists this clone with a count of one. The J gene is TRBJ1-5, the V gene TRBV19, with D unclear. The V gene lost 3 bases and the J gene lost 8 bases, with 17 bases spanning the gap. Germline CDR1 reads LNHDA; CDR2 reads SQIVND (reference sequence). CDR3 length: 15 residues. The CDR3 DNA reads TGTGCCAGTAGTATTAGTATAAATAGACAAAAGCCCCAGCATTTT. Protein: CASSISINRQKPQHF. Full variable domain (outside the CDR3, taken from reference TRBV19 and TRBJ1-5): DGGITQSPKYLFRKEGQNVTLSCEQNLNHDAMYWYRQDPGQGLRLIYYSQIVNDFQKGDIAEGYSVSREKKESFPLTVTSAQKNPTAFYLCASSISINRQKPQHFGDGTRLSIL.

The table lists this clone with a few counts. The chain recombines TRBV5-4 with TRBJ1-2; weak D call: TRBD1 (6 bases). V was trimmed by 5 bases and J by 5 bases, leaving 10 bases between them. Germline CDR1 and CDR2: SGHNT and YYREEE (reference sequence). This CDR3 has 12 amino acids. The CDR3 region has the DNA TGTGCCAGCAGACAGGGTAATTATGGCTACACCTTC. The encoded protein is CASRQGNYGYTF.

The chain links TRBV11-2 to TRBJ1-1; a possible D gene is TRBD1 (5 bases). The CDR3 is made up of 14 amino acids. Deletions cut 1 base from V and 4 bases from J, with 10 bases between. Looked up from germline, CDR1 is SGHAT and CDR2 is FQNNGV. The CDR3 protein is CASSLGIGGTEAFF. CDR3 sequence (DNA): TGTGCCAGCAGCTTAGGGATTGGGGGCACTGAAGCTTTCTTT.

V and J are TRBV7-9 and TRBJ2-1, with TRBD2 as a possible D gene (6 bases). Trimming took off 1 base at V and 0 bases at J, with 13 bases between the two ends. The CDR3 is 17 amino acids. Germline values: CDR1 SEHNR, CDR2 FQNEAQ (reference sequence). The CDR3 reads CASSLELAMSSYNEQFF. The CDR3 DNA follows: TGTGCCAGCAGCTTAGAGCTAGCGATGAGCTCCTACAATGAGCAGTTCTTC.

The rearrangement links TRBV5-1 to TRBJ2-3; 15 positions agree with TRBD2. V was clipped by 4 bases and J by 1 base; unmatched bases: 4. The CDR3 totals 17 residues. Germline V gives CDR1 SGHRS, CDR2 YFSETQ. The DNA for the CDR3 is TGCGCCAGCAGCCGCGGACTAGCGGGGGGGGGCACAGATACGCAGTATTTT. It codes for CASSRGLAGGGTDTQYF. The entire variable domain, with the rest obtained from reference TRBV5-1 and TRBJ2-3, is as follows: KAGVTQTPRYLIKTRGQQVTLSCSPISGHRSVSWYQQTPGQGLQFLFEYFSETQRNKGNFPGRFSGRQFSNSRSEMNVSTLELGDSALYLCASSRGLAGGGTDTQYFGPGTRLTVL.

This clone was seen only once. The V gene is TRBV15, the J gene TRBJ2-2, with D maybe TRBD1 (6 bases). Per germline, CDR1 LNHNV and CDR2 YYDKDF (reference sequence). V gave up 3 bases and J gave up 6 bases, with 14 bases separating them. The CDR3 contains 15 residues. The CDR3 here is CATSSYRELAGELFF. The CDR3 nucleotides read TGTGCCACCAGCAGTTACAGGGAGTTGGCCGGGGAGCTGTTTTTT.

The V and J genes are TRBV30 and TRBJ2-2, with a tentative D call TRBD1 (5 bases). Germline V lookup: CDR1 GTSNPN, CDR2 SVGIG (reference sequence). This CDR3 has 14 residues. V was clipped by 3 bases and J by 2 bases, with 10 bases between them. CDR3 region: CAWRVQGNTGELFF. The CDR3 nucleotides are TGTGCCTGGAGAGTGCAGGGCAACACCGGGGAGCTGTTTTTT.

The gene calls are TRBV5-6 and TRBJ1-6; D is uncertain. Between the trimmed V and J ends, which lost 2 bases and 11 bases, there was a span of 14 bases. The CDR3 spans 14 residues. Looked up from germline, CDR1 is SGHDT and CDR2 is YYEEEE. The CDR3 nucleotides read TGTGCCAGCAGCTTCGGCAGGTCTTTAACACCCCTCCACTTT. It codes for CASSFGRSLTPLHF.

The V call is TRBV7-8, the J call TRBJ1-2; D remains unclear. V was cut by 1 base and J by 11 bases, with 11 bases left in between. The CDR3 runs to 12 residues. Per the germline V gene, CDR1 is SGHVS and CDR2 is FQNEAQ. As DNA, the CDR3 is TGTGCCAGCAGCTTAGTAATGGCTGGGTACACCTTC. Translated: CASSLVMAGYTF. Complete variable domain (other parts from reference TRBV7-8 and TRBJ1-2): GAGVSQSPRYKVAKRGQDVALRCDPISGHVSLFWYQQALGQGPEFLTYFQNEAQLDKSGLPSDRFFAERPEGSVSTLKIQRTQQEDSAVYLCASSLVMAGYTFGSGTRLTVV.

This sequence joins TRBV4-1 and TRBJ2-2; D perhaps matches TRBD1 (6 bases). This CDR3 comprises 15 residues. The V gene's germline CDR1 is MGHRA and CDR2 YSYEKL. The germline V and J ends were trimmed by 1 base and 5 bases, with 11 bases remaining between them. The CDR3 DNA follows: TGCGCCAGCAGCCAAGGGGACACCGGAACCGGGGAGCTGTTTTTT. Its translation is CASSQGDTGTGELFF.

The V call is TRBV7-8, the J call TRBJ1-2; 10 bases align to TRBD1. CDR1 and CDR2 from the germline V gene are SGHVS and FQNEAQ. The J segment lost 5 bases and the V segment lost 5 bases, leaving 8 bases of the junction unmatched. This CDR3 comprises 15 residues. CDR3 DNA sequence: TGTGCCAGCAGCCTAAGACAGGGGGCGGGTTATGGCTACACCTTC. This sequence encodes CASSLRQGAGYGYTF.